This TCR beta chain originates from a study of beta chain features in type 1 diabetes. In this sample, this clone turned up a few times. CDR1 MNHEY and CDR2 SMNVEV come from the germline V gene (reference sequence). This CDR3 is built from 14 residues. Trimming removed 5 bases from V and 4 bases from J, with 14 bases in between. TCRB transcripts that were expressed got sequenced, as all of the isolated RNA had been reverse transcribed. Assay used: immunoSEQ multiplex PCR; TCRdb lists only in-frame clones, some missing. This sample has around 350,000 clones, with roughly an eighth found just once. The sequencing sample was made of naive CD4+ T cells from blood. The source is a young man in good health. The chain has TRBV27 and TRBJ2-5; possibly TRBD1 for D (6 bases). CDR3 in amino acids: CASSPMDSLETQYF. CDR3 nucleotides: TGTGCCAGCAGTCCAATGGACAGTTTAGAGACCCAGTACTTC.